This entry lists 32 T cell receptor beta chains sequenced from one sample in a study of blood T cells in healthy people across ages. The second PCR ran roughly 7 to 11 cycles with a sample-barcoded 5' primer and J-beta primers. TCRdb reprocessed the 5' RACE reads via MiXCR and lists one record per CDR3 protein. The sample consists of around 280,000 distinct CDR3 sequences, roughly 26% of them appearing once. Sequencing input: blood. These receptors came from a woman in her 70s in good health.

This clonotype occurred many times. The genes are TRBV29-1 and TRBJ2-5; D not certain. Trimming took off 4 bases at V and 5 bases at J, with 5 bases between the two ends. The CDR3 length is 10 residues. From germline, CDR1 is SQVTM and CDR2 ANQGSEA. The CDR3 coding sequence is TGCAGCGTTGTCCAGGAGACCCAGTACTTC. Protein sequence: CSVVQETQYF.

The gene calls are TRBV7-9 and TRBJ2-5, with D possibly called TRBD1 or TRBD2 (5 bases each). TRBJ2-7 matches the DNA end more closely, so the J call is doubtful. The CDR3 is made up of 12 amino acids. Germline V CDR1 and CDR2: SEHNR, FQNEAQ (reference sequence). CDR3 in amino acids: CASSLMGDEQYF. CDR3 DNA: TGTGCCAGCAGCTTAATGGGGGACGAGCAGTACTTC.

V and J are TRBV7-2 and TRBJ1-1, with 9 positions matching TRBD1. Germline-derived CDR1 and CDR2 are SGHTA and FQGNSA. Trimming removed 5 bases from V and 4 bases from J; junction bases left unmatched: 5. This CDR3 is 14 amino acids long. The CDR3 is CASSTIQGATEAFF. CDR3 nucleotide sequence: TGTGCCAGCAGCACAATACAGGGGGCCACTGAAGCTTTCTTT.

The chain combines TRBV7-2 with TRBJ2-5; 10 positions agree with TRBD1. Judging by the DNA end, TRBJ2-7 fits better; the J call may be wrong. The CDR3 is 16 residues long. Germline V gene sequence: CDR1 SGHTA, CDR2 FQGNSA. The CDR3 coding sequence is TGTGCCAGCAGCTCAAAAGGACAGGGGGAGTCCTACGAGCAGTACTTC. Its protein is CASSSKGQGESYEQYF.

The chain links TRBV6-2 or TRBV6-3 to TRBJ1-5; TRBD1 matches 10 bases. Per the germline V gene, CDR1 is MNHEY and CDR2 is SVGEGT. The CDR3 covers 16 residues. The junction had 8 bases not matched to a gene; V was cut back by 5 bases and J by 4 bases. Here the CDR3 reads CASSPLRTGGNQPQHF. The DNA of the CDR3 is TGTGCCAGCAGTCCCCTGCGGACAGGGGGGAATCAGCCCCAGCATTTT.

The V call is TRBV5-1, the J call TRBJ1-4; D remains unclear. Deletions cut 5 bases from V and 6 bases from J, with 17 bases between. The germline V gene has CDR1 SGHRS and CDR2 YFSETQ. This CDR3 has 15 amino acids. The CDR3 spells CASRPFPNADEKLFF. In DNA, the CDR3 is TGCGCCAGCAGGCCGTTCCCAAACGCGGATGAAAAACTGTTTTTT.

The V call is TRBV5-1, the J call TRBJ2-3; 7 nucleotides agree with TRBD1. V lost 1 base to trimming and J lost 2 bases; unmatched junction nucleotides: 4. The CDR3 spans 15 residues. Per germline, CDR1 SGHRS and CDR2 YFSETQ. The CDR3 sequence: CASSLWGTDTDTQYF. CDR3 sequence (DNA): TGCGCCAGCAGCTTGTGGGGGACAGACACAGATACGCAGTATTTT.

This clonotype has more than one count but fewer than ten. The chain joins TRBV20-1 to TRBJ1-1, with TRBD1 matching over 7 bases. CDR3 size: 15 residues. Germline V CDR1 and CDR2: DFQATT, SNEGSKA (reference sequence). V was clipped by 0 bases and J by 4 bases; unmatched bases: 8. The CDR3 spells CSAREVQGKGTEAFF. In nucleotides, the CDR3 is TGCAGTGCTAGAGAGGTACAGGGGAAAGGCACTGAAGCTTTCTTT.

The chain has TRBV7-8 and TRBJ2-3; no reliable D call. The CDR3 runs 14 residues. V was trimmed by 2 bases and J by 1 base, leaving 7 bases between them. Germline V gives CDR1 SGHVS, CDR2 FQNEAQ. CDR3 in DNA: TGTGCCAGCAGCTTAAGTGCAGGCACAGATACGCAGTATTTT. This codes for CASSLSAGTDTQYF.

This clonotype was found many times. The chain has TRBV9 and TRBJ1-1, with a tentative D call TRBD1 (6 bases). Germline CDR1 is SGDLS and CDR2 is YYNGEE. CDR3 length: 15 residues. Trimming stripped 2 bases from V and 4 bases from J, with 15 bases between. Here the CDR3 reads CASSVGQGLSTEAFF. CDR3 nucleotide sequence: TGTGCCAGCAGCGTTGGTCAGGGGCTTAGCACTGAAGCTTTCTTT. The complete variable domain, with remaining parts taken from reference TRBV9 and TRBJ1-1, reads DSGVTQTPKHLITATGQRVTLRCSPRSGDLSVYWYQQSLDQGLQFLIQYYNGEERAKGNILERFSAQQFPDLHSELNLSSLELGDSALYFCASSVGQGLSTEAFFGQGTRLTVV.

This clonotype has just a few counts. J is TRBJ1-5 and V is TRBV5-5; 7 nucleotides match TRBD1. Trimming removed 5 bases from V and 0 bases from J; junction bases left unmatched: 5. Germline V gene sequence: CDR1 SGHKS, CDR2 YYEKEE (reference sequence). This CDR3 region has 15 residues. This CDR3 is CASSPGQYSNQPQHF. The DNA of the CDR3 is TGTGCCAGCAGTCCGGGACAGTATAGCAATCAGCCCCAGCATTTT.

This chain uses TRBV5-5 with TRBJ2-5, with 9 bases that match TRBD1. The DNA matches TRBJ2-7 better at its end, which makes the J call doubtful. The CDR3 runs to 14 residues. The V gene's germline CDR1 is SGHKS and CDR2 YYEKEE (reference sequence). DNA of the CDR3: TGTGCCAGCAGCTGGGGACAGGGAGCCTACGAGCAGTACTTC. It is translated as CASSWGQGAYEQYF.

V usage is TRBV9 and J usage is TRBJ2-6; D gene uncertain. Trimming stripped 0 bases from V and 0 bases from J, with 7 bases between. The CDR3 extends over 16 amino acids. Germline V CDR1 and CDR2: SGDLS, YYNGEE. DNA of the CDR3: TGTGCCAGCAGCGTAGCTACAAGCTCTGGGGCCAACGTCCTGACTTTC. It specifies CASSVATSSGANVLTF.

A few counts support this clonotype. This chain links TRBV6-1 with TRBJ2-2; 11 nucleotides line up with TRBD1. Trimming took 5 bases from V and 5 from J; bases not matched to a gene: 4. Germline CDR1 MNHNS, CDR2 SASEGT. The CDR3 consists of 15 residues. The CDR3 nucleotides are TGTGCCAGCAGTCCACGGGACAGGGGGACCGGGGAGCTGTTTTTT. It yields the protein CASSPRDRGTGELFF.

This clonotype was observed a few times. The rearrangement links TRBV2 to TRBJ1-4; the D gene is possibly TRBD1 (5 bases). This CDR3 spans 13 amino acids. Trimming removed 7 bases from V and 8 bases from J, with 14 bases in between. Germline CDR1 is SNHLY and CDR2 is FYNNEI. CDR3 residues: CASNRDQGEKLFF. The CDR3 bases are TGTGCCAGCAACCGGGACCAAGGGGAAAAACTGTTTTTT.

The gene calls are TRBV5-6 and TRBJ2-3; 8 bases map to TRBD2. CDR3 length: 16 residues. V dropped 5 bases and J dropped 4; count of bases not matched to a gene: 12. Germline V lookup: CDR1 SGHDT, CDR2 YYEEEE. CDR3 nucleotides: TGTGCCAGCAGTTATACCGGGACTAGTATATCAGATACGCAGTATTTT. This encodes CASSYTGTSISDTQYF.

The chain joins TRBV28 to TRBJ2-3; maybe TRBD2 (6 bases). Germline V gene sequence: CDR1 MDHEN, CDR2 SYDVKM. This CDR3 has 15 residues. V lost 2 bases and J 2 bases, leaving 11 bases between the germline ends. CDR3 DNA: TGTGCCAGCAGTTTAGGACCGGGAGACACAGATACGCAGTATTTT. Its protein is CASSLGPGDTDTQYF.

The chain has TRBV3-1 and TRBJ1-4, with D possibly matching TRBD1 (6 bases). The CDR3 consists of 15 residues. V was pared by 1 base and J by 10 bases, with 16 bases between. Germline-derived CDR1 and CDR2 are LGHDT and YNNKEL (reference sequence). Written as DNA, the CDR3 is TGTGCCAGCAGCCAAGTGGTGGCAGGGGAGCGAAAACTGTTTTTT. Translated: CASSQVVAGERKLFF. The entire variable domain, with the rest obtained from reference TRBV3-1 and TRBJ1-4, is as follows: DTAVSQTPKYLVTQMGNDKSIKCEQNLGHDTMYWYKQDSKKFLKIMFSYNNKELIINETVPNRFSPKSPDKAHLNLHINSLELGDSAVYFCASSQVVAGERKLFFGSGTQLSVL.

V and J are TRBV3-1 and TRBJ1-2; D is undetermined. CDR3 length equals 17 residues. CDR1 LGHDT and CDR2 YNNKEL come from the germline V gene (reference sequence). The V end was cut by 0 bases, the J end by 4 bases, with 18 bases between. CDR3 nucleotide sequence: TGTGCCAGCAGCCAAGATGACGGCCGTGGGAGTGGCTATGGCTACACCTTC. Amino acids: CASSQDDGRGSGYGYTF.

CDR3 residues: CSILDRRGDEQFF. The CDR3 DNA reads as TGCAGTATCCTCGACCGCCGGGGCGATGAGCAGTTCTTC. The chain links TRBV20-1 to TRBJ2-1; either TRBD1 or TRBD2 may supply D (5 bases each). With 8 bases removed from V and 8 bases from J, the gap between germline ends came to 19 bases. The CDR3 extends over 13 amino acids. CDR1 DFQATT and CDR2 SNEGSKA come from the germline V gene (reference sequence).

The chain couples TRBV29-1 to TRBJ2-7; 13 bases line up with TRBD2. This CDR3 is 13 amino acids long. Germline V gene data show CDR1 as SQVTM and CDR2 as ANQGSEA. The V and J ends lost 7 bases and 6 bases, in that order; junction bases with no gene match: 6. This CDR3 reads CSARTSGSREQYF. CDR3 in DNA: TGCAGCGCTCGGACTAGCGGGAGTCGCGAGCAGTACTTC.

This chain joins TRBV5-1 and TRBJ2-5; TRBD2 aligns across 7 bases. The CDR3 runs 16 residues. Per the germline V gene, CDR1 is SGHRS and CDR2 is YFSETQ. Trimming removed 0 bases from V and 6 bases from J; junction bases left unmatched: 11. CDR3 loop: CASSLDGRQGVQTQYF. CDR3 sequence (DNA): TGCGCCAGCAGCTTGGACGGGAGGCAAGGGGTGCAGACCCAGTACTTC. The full variable domain, with the rest looked up from reference TRBV5-1 and TRBJ2-5, is KAGVTQTPRYLIKTRGQQVTLSCSPISGHRSVSWYQQTPGQGLQFLFEYFSETQRNKGNFPGRFSGRQFSNSRSEMNVSTLELGDSALYLCASSLDGRQGVQTQYFGPGTRLLVL.

In this sample, this clonotype turned up many times. The chain has TRBV28 and TRBJ2-5, with D perhaps TRBD1 (5 bases). This CDR3 region has 14 residues. Trimming removed 3 bases from V and 5 bases from J, with 13 bases in between. Germline CDR1 reads MDHEN; CDR2 reads SYDVKM. CDR3 loop: CASSFRDFRETQYF. In nucleotides, the CDR3 is TGTGCCAGCAGTTTCAGGGATTTTAGGGAGACCCAGTACTTC.

In its sample, this clonotype was seen a few times. The chain links TRBV7-3 to TRBJ2-1; the D gene is possibly TRBD1 (5 bases). The CDR3 loop spans 16 amino acids. Germline lookup yields CDR1 SGHTA and CDR2 FQGTGA. Between the trimmed V and J ends, which lost 4 bases and 2 bases, there was a span of 15 bases. The CDR3, as DNA: TGTGCCAGCAGCTCAACCTCAGGGATGGCCTACAATGAGCAGTTCTTC. Protein sequence: CASSSTSGMAYNEQFF.

This clonotype appeared a few times. The chain employs TRBV3-1 and TRBJ1-5, with 8 bases identical to TRBD1. CDR3 length: 15 amino acids. V trimming: 1 base; J trimming: 7 bases; junction bases outside the gene matches: 6. CDR1 and CDR2 from the germline V gene are LGHDT and YNNKEL (reference sequence). CDR3 nucleotide sequence: TGTGCCAGCAGCCAAGGGACAGGGCTTAGACAGCCCCAGCATTTT. Protein sequence: CASSQGTGLRQPQHF.

The chain employs TRBV2 and TRBJ2-5, with unresolved D. Trimming pared 5 bases from V and 4 bases from J, leaving 8 bases between. The CDR3 length is 12 residues. Looked up from germline, CDR1 is SNHLY and CDR2 is FYNNEI. CDR3: CASSRWRETQYF. The DNA for the CDR3 is TGTGCCAGCAGTCGGTGGCGAGAGACCCAGTACTTC.

J is TRBJ2-1 and V is TRBV20-1; 14 bases line up with TRBD2. CDR1 and CDR2 from the germline V gene are DFQATT and SNEGSKA (reference sequence). The CDR3 covers 15 residues. The ends lost 3 bases at V and 7 bases at J; junction bases unmatched: 5. The CDR3 DNA sequence: TGCAGTGCTAGGACGACTAGCGGGAGGGCAAATGAGCAGTTCTTC. It is translated as CSARTTSGRANEQFF.

This clonotype was detected only a few times. The rearrangement links TRBV28 to TRBJ2-5, with D possibly matching TRBD1 (5 bases). Germline CDR1 MDHEN, CDR2 SYDVKM. CDR3 size: 15 residues. V lost 5 bases, J lost 4 bases, and 17 bases lay in between. CDR3 region: CASSLEQNRRETQYF. DNA of the CDR3: TGTGCCAGCAGTCTAGAGCAGAACAGGCGAGAGACCCAGTACTTC.

This clonotype showed up just a few times. This CDR3 is CASSSWAEKQYF. CDR3 DNA: TGTGCCAGCAGTTCGTGGGCCGAGAAGCAGTACTTC. V and J are TRBV12-3 or TRBV12-4 and TRBJ2-7, with no clear D. V lost 4 bases and J lost 8, with 12 bases in between. This CDR3 has 12 residues.

V gene TRBV9 combines with J gene TRBJ2-5; D not certain. V was trimmed by 3 bases and J by 0 bases, leaving 3 bases between them. Germline V lookup: CDR1 SGDLS, CDR2 YYNGEE. There are 12 residues in the CDR3. The CDR3 bases are TGTGCCAGCAGCGGAAACCAAGAGACCCAGTACTTC. Amino acid sequence: CASSGNQETQYF.

This sequence joins TRBV28 and TRBJ1-1; D is uncertain. Germline V gives CDR1 MDHEN, CDR2 SYDVKM. V lost 4 bases, J lost 6 bases, and 6 bases lay in between. The CDR3 is 11 amino acids. This CDR3 is CASSYVSEAFF. The CDR3 region has the DNA TGTGCCAGCAGTTATGTTTCTGAAGCTTTCTTT.

As concerns this clonotype: The CDR3 carries no conserved terminal phenylalanine or tryptophan, so it likely arises from a read error. The chain uses TRBV29-1 and TRBJ2-5, with a weak D call TRBD2 (6 bases). The J call may be wrong; the DNA end is better matched by TRBJ2-1. Germline CDR1 SQVTM, CDR2 ANQGSEA. This CDR3 comprises 11 residues. The CDR3 region is CSVNAGNEQFS. The CDR3 bases are TGCAGCGTAAATGCGGGGAATGAGCAGTTCTCC.